This entry lists 15 T cell receptor beta chains sequenced from one sample in a study of cytomegalovirus exposure and HLA in healthy donors. Data came from immunoSEQ multiplex PCR; TCRdb stores just in-frame clones and leaves some out. The sample lists approximately 160,000 clones; around 88% were seen once. Sequencing was carried out using PBMCs. The receptors stem from a woman between 18 and 30 years old in good health and CMV-seronegative.

V is TRBV5-6 and J is TRBJ1-2, with 8 bases fitting TRBD1. Trimming took 4 bases from V and 4 from J; bases not matched to a gene: 9. The CDR3 is 15 amino acids. Germline CDR1 and CDR2: SGHDT and YYEEEE. The CDR3, as DNA: TGTGCCAGCAGCGTGGGACAGGTAGACCTCTATGGCTACACCTTC. It codes for CASSVGQVDLYGYTF.

The chain uses TRBV11-3 and TRBJ2-1; 11 bases are a match to TRBD2. The V gene's germline CDR1 is SGHNT and CDR2 YENEEA. The junction had 11 bases not matched to a gene; V was cut back by 5 bases and J by 5 bases. The CDR3 loop spans 17 amino acids. The CDR3, as DNA: TGTGCCAGCAGCCCAGAAGCCGGGACTAGCGGCCACAATGAGCAGTTCTTC. It translates to CASSPEAGTSGHNEQFF.

The chain links TRBV29-1 to TRBJ1-5, with 9 nucleotides matching TRBD1. V trimming: 6 bases; J trimming: 3 bases; junction bases outside the gene matches: 6. Per germline, CDR1 SQVTM and CDR2 ANQGSEA. CDR3 length: 14 residues. This CDR3 reads CSVTTGGLNQPQHF. The CDR3 DNA reads TGCAGCGTCACAACAGGGGGCCTCAATCAGCCCCAGCATTTT.

This clone was observed a handful of times. CDR3 DNA: TGTGCCAGCACCGATATGACAGGGCGAGGCGGAGATGGCTACACCTTC. Protein sequence: CASTDMTGRGGDGYTF. The chain joins TRBV7-8 to TRBJ1-2; 7 bases fit TRBD1. The CDR3 is made up of 16 amino acids. Germline V gives CDR1 SGHVS, CDR2 FQNEAQ. V lost 7 bases to trimming and J lost 6 bases; unmatched junction nucleotides: 17.

V usage is TRBV6-5 and J usage is TRBJ1-2; D might be TRBD1 (6 bases). V was trimmed by 2 bases and J by 8 bases, leaving 9 bases between them. CDR1 is MNHEY, CDR2 SVGAGI, per germline. The CDR3 covers 12 residues. The CDR3 loop reads CASSYKGVGYTF. In DNA form, the CDR3 reads TGTGCCAGCAGTTACAAGGGGGTCGGCTACACCTTC.

This chain connects TRBV7-9 to TRBJ1-1; D is perhaps TRBD1 (6 bases). The CDR3 has 13 amino acids. V gave up 5 bases and J gave up 7 bases, with 14 bases separating them. CDR1 and CDR2 from the germline V gene are SEHNR and FQNEAQ (reference sequence). The CDR3 protein is CASSPGQSGEAFF. DNA of the CDR3: TGTGCCAGCAGCCCAGGACAGAGCGGTGAAGCTTTCTTT.

Worth noting for this clone: Within the sample, other DNA sequences also encode this same CDR3. The V and J genes are TRBV18 and TRBJ2-3, with D possibly being TRBD2 (6 bases). This CDR3 has 15 residues. Trimming stripped 0 bases from V and 0 bases from J, with 7 bases between. Germline V gives CDR1 KGHSH, CDR2 LQKENI. CDR3 loop: CASSPPGGSTDTQYF. DNA of the CDR3: TGTGCCAGCTCACCACCCGGGGGAAGCACAGATACGCAGTATTTT.

The chain combines TRBV5-1 with TRBJ2-7; D gene unclear. The V and J ends lost 0 bases and 5 bases respectively, with 6 bases between them. This CDR3 region has 12 residues. Germline CDR1 reads SGHRS; CDR2 reads YFSETQ. Here the CDR3 DNA reads TGCGCCAGCAGCTTGGAGTCGGACGAGCAGTACTTC. This translates into CASSLESDEQYF.

The chain links TRBV23-1 to TRBJ2-1; a possible D gene is TRBD2 (6 bases). TRBV23-1 is identified as an open reading frame with a role that is uncertain. V was clipped by 4 bases and J by 6 bases, with 22 bases between them. The CDR3 covers 17 residues. CDR3 amino acids: CASSPVWGGNVINEQFF. DNA for the CDR3: TGCGCCAGCAGTCCGGTGTGGGGAGGCAACGTAATCAATGAGCAGTTCTTC.

This chain uses TRBV5-1 with TRBJ2-1, with 8 bases that match TRBD2. Germline-derived CDR1 and CDR2 are SGHRS and YFSETQ. V dropped 7 bases and J dropped 7; count of bases not matched to a gene: 13. This CDR3 comprises 15 residues. The CDR3, as DNA: TGCGCCAGCTACGAATGGCCAGCGGGGGAAAATGAGCAGTTCTTC. Translating gives CASYEWPAGENEQFF.

V and J are TRBV10-2 and TRBJ1-1; D is perhaps TRBD1 (5 bases). CDR1 is WSHSY, CDR2 SAAADI, per germline. The CDR3 covers 14 residues. V was shortened by 6 bases and J by 1 base, with 12 bases between the two germline ends. CDR3 nucleotide sequence: TGCGCCAGCAGGAGTACAGGATCGAACACTGAAGCTTTCTTT. Residues: CASRSTGSNTEAFF.

V and J are TRBV6-4 and TRBJ2-7; tentatively, D is TRBD1 (6 bases). From germline, CDR1 is MRHNA and CDR2 SNTAGT. The V gene lost 8 bases and the J gene lost 2 bases, with 16 bases spanning the gap. CDR3 size: 14 residues. The CDR3 coding sequence is TGTGCCAGCTGGGGAAACAGGGTTCCCTACGAGCAGTACTTC. Its protein is CASWGNRVPYEQYF.

The chain joins TRBV2 to TRBJ1-6; 10 positions agree with TRBD1. The germline gives CDR1 SNHLY, CDR2 FYNNEI. The length of the CDR3 is 16 residues. After removal of 8 bases from V and 0 bases from J, the junction contained 4 bases not matched to a gene. The CDR3, as DNA: TGTGCCAGCGGCGGGACAGGGGTCTCCTATAATTCACCCCTCCACTTT. Protein product: CASGGTGVSYNSPLHF.

By sample share, this clone is medium-sized (0.01 to 0.1%). The genes are TRBV2 and TRBJ2-7, with D perhaps TRBD2 (6 bases). V was shortened by 8 bases and J by 5 bases, with 19 bases between the two germline ends. Germline lookup yields CDR1 SNHLY and CDR2 FYNNEI. The CDR3 length is 14 residues. As DNA, the CDR3 is TGTGCCAGCCTTTCAGGCTCTAGCGCCCACGAGCAGTACTTC. Translated, it gives CASLSGSSAHEQYF.

This chain links TRBV11-2 with TRBJ2-7, with D unclear. This CDR3 is 10 amino acids long. V lost 5 bases and J 7 bases, leaving 6 bases between the germline ends. The V gene's germline CDR1 is SGHAT and CDR2 FQNNGV. The CDR3 loop reads CASSPEEQYF. As DNA, the CDR3 is TGTGCCAGCAGCCCCGAGGAGCAGTACTTC.